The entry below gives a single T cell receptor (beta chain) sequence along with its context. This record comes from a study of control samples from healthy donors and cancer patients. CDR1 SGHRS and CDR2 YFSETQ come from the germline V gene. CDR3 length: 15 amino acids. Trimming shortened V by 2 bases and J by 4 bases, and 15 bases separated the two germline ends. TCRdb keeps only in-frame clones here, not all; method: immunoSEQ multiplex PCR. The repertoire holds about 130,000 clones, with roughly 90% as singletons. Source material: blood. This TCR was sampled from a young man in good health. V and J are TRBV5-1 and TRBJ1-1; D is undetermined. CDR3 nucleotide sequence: TGCGCCAGCAGCTTAAGCCCTTTGAGGACCACTGAAGCTTTCTTT. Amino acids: CASSLSPLRTTEAFF.